The 25 T cell receptor beta chains below come from one sample, sequenced in a study of vaccination and CD4 T cells after COVID-19. Regarding treatment: approximately nine-day PBMC culture with coronavirus spike peptide pools or control peptides (ViraFEST assay). Antigens of these TCRs are unknown. Oncomine TCR Beta short-read sequencing was applied to DNA from cultured CD4+ T cells. Each CDR3 protein is one row after TCRdb ran MiXCR on the PCR reads. The data show over 10,000 distinct CDR3 sequences, with around 40% seen just once and around 7.8% held by the top ten. The sample was CD4+ T cells from blood, cultured in vitro, taken after SARS-CoV-2 vaccination. Source of these receptors: a human donor who had recovered from COVID-19.

This clonotype was found a few times. The chain is built from TRBV20-1 and TRBJ2-3, with D hard to call. V dropped 8 bases and J dropped 2 bases, with 14 bases sitting between them. Germline V gene data show CDR1 as DFQATT and CDR2 as SNEGSKA (reference sequence). This CDR3 comprises 13 residues. DNA for the CDR3: TGCAGTCCCCCGGGTCTATTCACAGATACGCAGTATTTT. It yields the protein CSPPGLFTDTQYF.

The chain carries TRBV6-4 and TRBJ1-5, with D maybe TRBD1 (5 bases). CDR1 and CDR2 from the germline V gene are MRHNA and SNTAGT. The V end was cut by 4 bases, the J end by 3 bases, with 13 bases between. This CDR3 region has 15 residues. The CDR3 DNA sequence: TGTGCCAGCAGTGCCCAGGGTTTGGTCAATCAGCCCCAGCATTTT. This encodes CASSAQGLVNQPQHF.

V gene TRBV20-1 combines with J gene TRBJ2-1, with a weak D call TRBD1 (6 bases). The CDR3 has 15 residues. Germline-derived CDR1 and CDR2 are DFQATT and SNEGSKA (reference sequence). The germline V and J ends were trimmed by 5 bases and 8 bases, with 22 bases remaining between them. The CDR3 sequence is CSAAQGNRPPHEQFF. The CDR3 region has the DNA TGCAGTGCTGCGCAGGGGAATCGTCCCCCCCATGAGCAGTTCTTC.

The chain carries TRBV7-9 and TRBJ2-7; no clear D gene. CDR3 size: 15 residues. Per the germline V gene, CDR1 is SEHNR and CDR2 is FQNEAQ (reference sequence). Trimming removed 5 bases at V and 3 bases at J, with 17 bases between. The CDR3 sequence: CASSPSRAQRYEQYF. The CDR3 DNA reads as TGTGCCAGCAGCCCCTCCCGGGCCCAGCGCTACGAGCAGTACTTC.

The chain links TRBV20-1 to TRBJ1-5, with 7 bases matching TRBD1. CDR1 DFQATT and CDR2 SNEGSKA come from the germline V gene (reference sequence). The CDR3 spans 14 residues. The ends lost 2 bases at V and 5 bases at J; junction bases unmatched: 6. As DNA, the CDR3 is TGCAGTGCTAGAATATCAGGGGGGTATCAGCCCCAGCATTTT. Protein sequence: CSARISGGYQPQHF.

The chain is built from TRBV20-1 and TRBJ2-3; 15 positions agree with TRBD2. CDR1 and CDR2 from the germline V gene are DFQATT and SNEGSKA (reference sequence). V dropped 3 bases and J dropped 6; count of bases not matched to a gene: 13. The length of the CDR3 is 18 residues. CDR3 bases: TGCAGTGCTAGTGGACTAGCGGGAGGGCCTGGAGGAGGGGATACGCAGTATTTT. This gives the protein CSASGLAGGPGGGDTQYF.

The sample holds a few counts of this clonotype. The chain is built from TRBV20-1 and TRBJ2-2; no clear D. V was cut by 2 bases and J by 7 bases, with 17 bases left in between. In germline, CDR1 is DFQATT, CDR2 SNEGSKA (reference sequence). This CDR3 has 15 residues. The CDR3 nucleotides are TGCAGTGCTAGAATGGCAGGAAACAGTGGCGGGGAGCTGTTTTTT. This sequence encodes CSARMAGNSGGELFF.

The chain couples TRBV20-1 to TRBJ1-1; 10 nucleotides match TRBD1. There are 14 residues in the CDR3. V lost 6 bases, J lost 8 bases, and 12 bases stayed unmatched. Germline CDR1 DFQATT, CDR2 SNEGSKA (reference sequence). DNA of the CDR3: TGCAGTGCGCGGACAGGGGGAACCTCTCGCGAAGCTTTCTTT. It yields the protein CSARTGGTSREAFF.

V gene TRBV4-1 combines with J gene TRBJ1-4; weak D call: TRBD1 (6 bases). This CDR3 contains 16 residues. In germline, CDR1 is MGHRA, CDR2 YSYEKL. The germline V and J ends were trimmed by 1 base and 0 bases, with 9 bases remaining between them. The CDR3: CASSQATGTTNEKLFF. CDR3 in DNA: TGCGCCAGCAGCCAAGCAACAGGGACAACTAATGAAAAACTGTTTTTT.

The genes are TRBV20-1 and TRBJ1-1; D might be TRBD1 (6 bases). The CDR3 totals 14 residues. V was shortened by 0 bases and J by 7 bases, with 15 bases between the two germline ends. Germline CDR1 DFQATT, CDR2 SNEGSKA (reference sequence). The CDR3 region has the DNA TGCAGTGCTAGAGATCCGGCAGGGGTACATGAAGCTTTCTTT. Its translation is CSARDPAGVHEAFF.

This clonotype was counted only a few times. The J gene is TRBJ2-7, the V gene TRBV27; 7 bases align to TRBD1. The V segment lost 6 bases and the J segment 1 base; nucleotides outside the gene matches: 6. The CDR3 is 14 residues long. Germline loops: CDR1 MNHEY, CDR2 SMNVEV (reference sequence). As DNA, the CDR3 is TGTGCCAGCAGCCGCCAGGGACAGTCCTACGAGCAGTACTTC. It translates to CASSRQGQSYEQYF.

This clonotype is deemed medium-sized. The chain uses TRBV19 and TRBJ1-1, with D unclear. The CDR3 contains 14 residues. V was cut by 6 bases and J by 5 bases, with 16 bases left in between. In germline, CDR1 is LNHDA, CDR2 SQIVND (reference sequence). Written as DNA, the CDR3 is TGTGCCAGTAGCCACCCATACGGGAGTACTGAAGCTTTCTTT. Its translation: CASSHPYGSTEAFF.

The chain combines TRBV19 with TRBJ2-3; tentatively, D is TRBD1 or TRBD2 (6 bases each). The length of the CDR3 is 15 residues. Deletions cut 4 bases from V and 5 bases from J, with 16 bases between. Germline V gene data show CDR1 as LNHDA and CDR2 as SQIVND (reference sequence). The CDR3 region is CASSKSGALGDTQYF. Written as DNA, the CDR3 is TGTGCCAGTAGTAAATCGGGGGCGCTAGGAGATACGCAGTATTTT.

Notes on this clonotype: Possible read error: a much larger clone is one base away. The chain couples TRBV20-1 to TRBJ2-7; D assignment may be TRBD1 or TRBD2 (5 bases each). Per the germline V gene, CDR1 is DFQATT and CDR2 is SNEGSKA (reference sequence). This CDR3 has 14 residues. The CDR3 DNA follows: TGCGGTGCGGCGACCGGGACGGCGGCCTACGAGCAGTACTTC. It translates to CGAATGTAAYEQYF.

The chain links TRBV20-1 to TRBJ2-5; TRBD2 matches at 15 bases. Germline values: CDR1 DFQATT, CDR2 SNEGSKA (reference sequence). This CDR3 is 19 amino acids long. J was trimmed by 0 bases and V by 3 bases; bases with no gene match: 11. CDR3 sequence: CSASVLPGLAGGNQETQYF. CDR3 bases: TGCAGTGCTAGCGTTTTGCCGGGACTAGCGGGAGGAAACCAAGAGACCCAGTACTTC.

The chain uses TRBV20-1 and TRBJ1-2, with D possibly being TRBD1 (5 bases). This CDR3 has 14 amino acids. V was trimmed by 1 base and J by 8 bases, leaving 17 bases between them. CDR1 and CDR2 (germline): DFQATT, SNEGSKA (reference sequence). CDR3: CSARGTTGTLGYTF. The CDR3, as DNA: TGCAGTGCTAGAGGTACAACCGGGACTCTGGGCTACACCTTC.

The chain links TRBV5-1 to TRBJ2-5; no clear D gene. V was shortened by 2 bases and J by 3 bases, with 5 bases between the two germline ends. The CDR3 spans 12 residues. Germline V lookup: CDR1 SGHRS, CDR2 YFSETQ. The CDR3 coding sequence is TGCGCCAGCAGCTTCTTTAAAGAGACCCAGTACTTC. Residues: CASSFFKETQYF.

The V gene is TRBV5-1, the J gene TRBJ2-3; TRBD2 aligns across 11 bases. The CDR3 runs to 17 residues. V dropped 0 bases and J dropped 4; count of bases not matched to a gene: 7. Germline assignment: CDR1 SGHRS and CDR2 YFSETQ. In DNA, the CDR3 is TGCGCCAGCAGCTTGGGGGCTAGCGGGAGGAGCGCAGATACGCAGTATTTT. Protein: CASSLGASGRSADTQYF. Variable domain in full (rest from reference TRBV5-1 and TRBJ2-3): KAGVTQTPRYLIKTRGQQVTLSCSPISGHRSVSWYQQTPGQGLQFLFEYFSETQRNKGNFPGRFSGRQFSNSRSEMNVSTLELGDSALYLCASSLGASGRSADTQYFGPGTRLTVL.

This clonotype was seen only once. The V and J genes are TRBV29-1 and TRBJ2-7, with 11 nucleotides matching TRBD2. From germline, CDR1 is SQVTM and CDR2 ANQGSEA. The V segment lost 6 bases and the J segment 6 bases; nucleotides outside the gene matches: 7. This CDR3 contains 13 residues. DNA for the CDR3: TGCAGCGTAACACTAGCGGGAGTGAGCGAGCAGTACTTC. Residues: CSVTLAGVSEQYF.

The V and J genes are TRBV19 and TRBJ2-5, with 7 bases aligning to TRBD2. Germline V gene data show CDR1 as LNHDA and CDR2 as SQIVND (reference sequence). The trim removed 7 bases at V and 5 bases at J, leaving 10 bases unmatched. The CDR3 sequence is 14 residues long. CDR3 coding DNA: TGTGCCAGTATGTCTCGAGGGACTATGGAGACCCAGTACTTC. Amino acid sequence: CASMSRGTMETQYF.

This clonotype was seen only a few times. The V call is TRBV6-1, the J call TRBJ1-2; the match to TRBD1 covers 8 bases. The CDR3 is made up of 15 amino acids. The V and J ends lost 1 base and 7 bases, in that order; junction bases with no gene match: 8. Per the germline V gene, CDR1 is MNHNS and CDR2 is SASEGT. This CDR3 reads CASSEVQGAPFGYTF. CDR3 sequence (DNA): TGTGCCAGCAGTGAAGTGCAGGGGGCGCCTTTTGGCTACACCTTC.

V and J are TRBV5-1 and TRBJ2-5, with TRBD1 identical over 8 bases. The trim removed 6 bases at V and 1 base at J, leaving 8 bases unmatched. The germline CDR1 and CDR2 sequences are SGHRS and YFSETQ. The CDR3 runs 15 residues. CDR3 in amino acids: CASTTGQGVQETQYF. DNA for the CDR3: TGCGCCAGCACCACAGGACAGGGTGTCCAAGAGACCCAGTACTTC.

This chain uses TRBV24-1 with TRBJ2-7; TRBD1 matches 7 bases. The CDR3 is 15 residues long. V shed 4 bases, J shed 5 bases, and the junction held 10 bases outside the gene matches. CDR1 KGHDR and CDR2 SFDVKD come from the germline V gene. The CDR3 here is CATSDSDRVSHEQYF. In DNA form, the CDR3 reads TGTGCCACCAGTGACTCCGACAGGGTTAGCCACGAGCAGTACTTC.

The chain carries TRBV28 and TRBJ1-5; tentative D call: TRBD1 (6 bases). The CDR3 totals 15 residues. Trimming removed 6 bases from V and 0 bases from J, with 12 bases in between. Germline V lookup: CDR1 MDHEN, CDR2 SYDVKM. The CDR3 DNA sequence: TGTGCCAGCAGACCCCAGGGGTATAGCAATCAGCCCCAGCATTTT. Encoded protein: CASRPQGYSNQPQHF.

This sequence joins TRBV15 and TRBJ1-6; tentative D call: TRBD1 (5 bases). Looked up from germline, CDR1 is LNHNV and CDR2 is YYDKDF (reference sequence). The CDR3 is 16 residues long. Trimming left V 5 bases short and J 8 bases short, with 19 bases between. In DNA, the CDR3 is TGTGCCACCAGCGGCACCCAGGCAGGGTACCATTCACCCCTCCACTTT. Translated, it gives CATSGTQAGYHSPLHF.